The 14 T cell receptor beta chains below all came from one sample that was sequenced in a study of metastatic and nonmetastatic thyroid tumors. Among the patients, none had received any treatment before thyroid surgery. TCRdb re-called the PCR reads through MiXCR. Among approximately 35,000 clones listed, about 18% were seen once. Sequencing input: blood. The receptors were sampled from a male donor with papillary thyroid cancer or a benign thyroid nodule (not recorded which). Some clones in this sample may be carry-over from other donors' samples.

Many counts were recorded for this clone. The V gene is TRBV27, the J gene TRBJ1-4; 9 bases fit TRBD1. This CDR3 is built from 16 residues. J was trimmed by 3 bases and V by 4 bases; bases with no gene match: 6. Germline lookup yields CDR1 MNHEY and CDR2 SMNVEV (reference sequence). The CDR3 nucleotides read TGTGCCAGCAGTTCCACAGGGGGCGATGCTAATGAAAAACTGTTTTTT. This codes for CASSSTGGDANEKLFF.

In its sample, this clone was seen many times. The V gene is TRBV11-3, the J gene TRBJ2-7, with D unresolved. V was shortened by 5 bases and J by 3 bases, with 11 bases between the two germline ends. The CDR3 runs 13 residues. Germline V gene sequence: CDR1 SGHNT, CDR2 YENEEA. CDR3 region: CASSEDVNYEQYF. The CDR3 DNA sequence: TGTGCCAGCAGCGAGGACGTGAACTACGAGCAGTACTTC.

V usage is TRBV2 and J usage is TRBJ2-2, with 9 bases matching TRBD1. The CDR3 extends over 15 amino acids. Germline CDR1 SNHLY, CDR2 FYNNEI. V dropped 4 bases and J dropped 5; count of bases not matched to a gene: 5. CDR3 nucleotide sequence: TGTGCCAGCAGTGCTAGGACAGGGGCGACCGGGGAGCTGTTTTTT. This encodes CASSARTGATGELFF.

This clone was counted many times. The chain uses TRBV28 and TRBJ1-1, with 7 bases identical to TRBD1. Germline CDR1 and CDR2: MDHEN and SYDVKM. The CDR3 length is 16 residues. Unmatched junction bases numbered 10, after V lost 5 bases and J lost 1 base. In DNA, the CDR3 is TGTGCCAGCAGTATCCCCGGGACAGTACCGAACACTGAAGCTTTCTTT. Translating gives CASSIPGTVPNTEAFF.

This clone is labeled medium-sized. The rearrangement joins TRBV27 to TRBJ2-1; 11 bases line up with TRBD1. Germline values: CDR1 MNHEY, CDR2 SMNVEV (reference sequence). V lost 5 bases and J lost 4; bases outside the gene matches: 7. This CDR3 region has 16 residues. CDR3 sequence reads: CASSNFRDRGYNEQFF. The CDR3 bases are TGTGCCAGCAGTAACTTCCGGGACAGGGGGTACAATGAGCAGTTCTTC.

This clone was detected only a few times. The CDR3 DNA sequence: TGTGCCAGCGAGGGATCCTATGGCTACACCTTC. This codes for CASEGSYGYTF. The chain employs TRBV6-9 and TRBJ1-2; D remains unclear. The CDR3 runs to 11 residues. With 8 bases removed from V and 4 bases from J, the gap between germline ends came to 8 bases. Germline V CDR1 and CDR2: MNHGY, SVAAGI.

This rearrangement joins TRBV5-1 to TRBJ1-2, with TRBD1 matching 7 bases. V lost 0 bases, J lost 3 bases, and 11 bases stayed unmatched. The CDR3 length is 17 residues. Germline CDR1 is SGHRS and CDR2 is YFSETQ. DNA of the CDR3: TGCGCCAGCAGCTTGGAGTATTTAGGGGGCCGAGACTATGGCTACACCTTC. Amino acid sequence: CASSLEYLGGRDYGYTF.

The J gene is TRBJ2-7, the V gene TRBV28; D might be TRBD2 (5 bases). From germline, CDR1 is MDHEN and CDR2 SYDVKM. Trimming took off 5 bases at V and 3 bases at J, with 14 bases between the two ends. The CDR3 extends over 14 amino acids. CDR3 DNA: TGTGCCAGCAGTCAACCACCTAGCTACTACGAGCAGTACTTC. Translation: CASSQPPSYYEQYF.

Worth noting for this clone: One end of the junction fails to match germline, which may point to a read error. The chain employs TRBV5-1 and TRBJ2-3, with D perhaps matching TRBD2 (6 bases). From germline, CDR1 is SGHRS and CDR2 YFSETQ. The CDR3 is 16 amino acids. CDR3 amino acids: CAISPGVGGCTDTQYF. CDR3 bases: TGCGCCATCAGCCCCGGAGTCGGGGGATGCACAGATACGCAGTATTTT.

At least ten counts were recorded for this clone. For the CDR3, the DNA is TGTGCCACCAGTGAGTTAGCGGGAGGGAATCCCAATGAGCAGTTCTTC. Translation: CATSELAGGNPNEQFF. The rearrangement joins TRBV24-1 to TRBJ2-1, with 11 bases matching TRBD2. After removal of 4 bases from V and 6 bases from J, the junction contained 7 bases not matched to a gene. Per germline, CDR1 KGHDR and CDR2 SFDVKD. This CDR3 comprises 16 residues.

This clone was seen repeatedly, ten times or more. The rearrangement links TRBV19 to TRBJ2-1, with D possibly matching TRBD1 (8 bases). Germline CDR1 is LNHDA and CDR2 is SQIVND (reference sequence). The CDR3 is 15 amino acids. Trimming left V 9 bases short and J 5 bases short, with 20 bases between. CDR3: CASGEGTGGDNEQFF. The CDR3 DNA reads TGTGCCAGCGGGGAGGGGACAGGAGGCGACAATGAGCAGTTCTTC. The entire variable domain, with the rest obtained from reference TRBV19 and TRBJ2-1, is as follows: DGGITQSPKYLFRKEGQNVTLSCEQNLNHDAMYWYRQDPGQGLRLIYYSQIVNDFQKGDIAEGYSVSREKKESFPLTVTSAQKNPTAFYLCASGEGTGGDNEQFFGPGTRLTVL.

The gene calls are TRBV4-2 and TRBJ2-7; 10 bases align to TRBD1. The germline V gene encodes CDR1 LGHNA and CDR2 YNFKEQ. Trimming removed 5 bases from V and 3 bases from J; junction bases left unmatched: 4. The CDR3 covers 14 residues. The CDR3: CASSTGQGDYEQYF. CDR3 nucleotides: TGTGCCAGCAGCACCGGACAGGGGGACTACGAGCAGTACTTC.

The count of this clone is one. The chain has TRBV5-1 and TRBJ2-5; D gene uncertain. Per the germline V gene, CDR1 is SGHRS and CDR2 is YFSETQ. The CDR3 is made up of 15 amino acids. The V end lost 2 bases, the J end lost 5 bases, and 16 bases lay between the germline ends. Here the CDR3 reads CASSFDGGPRETQYF. CDR3 sequence (DNA): TGCGCCAGCAGCTTTGACGGCGGACCTCGGGAGACCCAGTACTTC.

This clone was detected many times. The CDR3 nucleotides are TGTGCCAGCGCATCTCGGGGAGAAAATTCACCCCTCCACTTT. Protein: CASASRGENSPLHF. The J gene is TRBJ1-6, the V gene TRBV6-2 or TRBV6-3; D is ambiguous. The V end lost 8 bases, the J end lost 7 bases, and 15 bases lay between the germline ends. CDR3 size: 14 residues. The germline CDR1 and CDR2 sequences are MNHEY and SVGEGT.